One and the same sample provided the 16 T cell receptor beta chains below, sequenced in a study of CXCR3-negative and CXCR3-positive naive CD8 T cells. Study-wide findings and caveats: Hydrophobicity was higher for TRB CDR3s found in CXCR3-positive naive cells than in CXCR3-negative naive cells.

Libraries were UMI-labeled 5' RACE TRB cDNA. TCRdb reprocessed the 5' RACE reads; each CDR3 protein has one entry and no DNA is given. This table lists about 5,900 distinct CDR3 sequences. Their cognate antigens are unknown. Sample: naive CXCR3+ CD8+ T cells from blood. Specified subset: CD45RO-CCR7+CD27+CD95- naive CD8+ T cells expressing CXCR3 (TNR3+). The receptors derive from a human donor in good health. Some clones in this sample may be carry-over from other donors' samples.

J is TRBJ2-1 and V is TRBV11-3; there is no DNA to check the TCRdb D call of TRBD2. CDR1 is SGHNT, CDR2 YENEEA, per germline. The CDR3 has 17 residues. The CDR3 loop reads CASSSWTSGCTPEEQLF.

The chain links TRBV3-1 to TRBJ1-1. Germline assignment: CDR1 LGHDT and CDR2 YNNKEL (reference sequence). The CDR3 is made up of 15 amino acids. The CDR3 sequence: CASSLTMDSNTEAFF.

This clonotype is deemed medium-sized by its frequency. The chain couples TRBV10-3 to TRBJ1-1. The CDR3 contains 13 residues. Looked up from germline, CDR1 is ENHRY and CDR2 is SYGVKD. The CDR3 sequence: CAISGTTYTEAFF.

This clonotype is identified as medium-sized from frequency. The rearrangement joins TRBV2 to TRBJ1-1. Germline-derived CDR1 and CDR2 are SNHLY and FYNNEI. CDR3 size: 13 residues. The CDR3 protein is CAIPNNVNTEAFF. Together with reference TRBV2 and TRBJ1-1, the CDR3 gives the full variable domain: EPEVTQTPSHQVTQMGQEVILRCVPISNHLYFYWYRQILGQKVEFLVSFYNNEISEKSEIFDDQFSVERPDGSNFTLKIRSTKLEDSAMYFCAIPNNVNTEAFFGQGTRLTVV.

By frequency, this clonotype registers medium-sized. The chain uses TRBV9 and TRBJ2-6; there is no DNA to check the TCRdb D call of TRBD1. This CDR3 has 19 amino acids. CDR1 SGDLS and CDR2 YYNGEE come from the germline V gene. This chain's CDR3 is CASSVALGQGAGGANVLTF.

This clonotype is labeled medium-sized based on frequency. The chain has TRBV7-9 and TRBJ1-2. Germline V gene data show CDR1 as SEHNR and CDR2 as FQNEAQ (reference sequence). This CDR3 has 13 residues. This CDR3 reads CASSPPGTYGYTF.

CDR3 amino acids: CASSYSVAGDNEQFF. This chain joins TRBV6-6 and TRBJ2-1; the D gene TCRdb calls, TRBD1, cannot be checked with no DNA. Germline V CDR1 and CDR2: MNHNY, SVGAGI (reference sequence). This CDR3 is built from 15 residues.

The chain carries TRBV7-3 and TRBJ2-2. Germline CDR1 is SGHTA and CDR2 is FQGTGA. There are 13 residues in the CDR3. CDR3: CASSHWVGGELFF.

By frequency, this clonotype registers medium-sized (0.01 to 0.1%). This sequence joins TRBV28 and TRBJ1-6; with no DNA, the TCRdb D assignment of TRBD1 cannot be verified. The CDR3 is 17 amino acids. CDR1 is MDHEN and CDR2 is SYDVKM in the germline V gene. The CDR3 sequence: CASSPYRGGPYNSPLHF. The whole variable domain, filled in from reference TRBV28 and TRBJ1-6, reads DVKVTQSSRYLVKRTGEKVFLECVQDMDHENMFWYRQDPGLGLRLIYFSYDVKMKEKGDIPEGYSVSREKKERFSLILESASTNQTSMYLCASSPYRGGPYNSPLHFGNGTRLTVT.

This clonotype ranks as medium-sized in terms of frequency. The CDR3 reads CASNPGVSEYNEQFF. The chain employs TRBV5-1 and TRBJ2-1; the TCRdb call, TRBD1, lacks DNA for checking. Germline V gene data show CDR1 as SGHRS and CDR2 as YFSETQ. CDR3 length equals 15 residues.

This clonotype ranks as medium-sized (0.01 to 0.1%) in terms of frequency. V usage is TRBV11-2 and J usage is TRBJ2-1; the D call of TRBD1 rests on TCRdb alone, since no DNA is present to check it. CDR1 and CDR2 from the germline V gene are SGHAT and FQNNGV. The CDR3 consists of 15 residues. CDR3: CASSLSPQGVHEQFF.

This clonotype shows up as medium-sized by frequency. The chain joins TRBV15 to TRBJ1-2; with no DNA, the TCRdb D assignment of TRBD1 cannot be verified. Germline CDR1 reads LNHNV; CDR2 reads YYDKDF (reference sequence). The length of the CDR3 is 15 residues. CDR3 amino acids: CATSSTTGGIYGYTF.

This chain links TRBV6-6 with TRBJ1-1; the D gene TCRdb calls, TRBD1, cannot be checked with no DNA. The CDR3 is 16 amino acids. CDR1 MNHNY and CDR2 SVGAGI come from the germline V gene (reference sequence). The CDR3 sequence is CASTKDRGKENTEAFF.

This clonotype registers medium-sized by frequency. CDR3: CASSFFSGTYNEQFF. This chain connects TRBV27 to TRBJ2-1; without DNA, the TCRdb call of TRBD2 cannot be checked. Germline CDR1 MNHEY, CDR2 SMNVEV (reference sequence). The CDR3 contains 15 residues.

By frequency, this clonotype is medium-sized. The rearrangement links TRBV20-1 to TRBJ2-1. In germline, CDR1 is DFQATT, CDR2 SNEGSKA (reference sequence). The CDR3 runs 14 residues. This chain's CDR3 is CSAPRGGPYNEQFF.

According to its frequency, this clonotype is medium-sized. This CDR3 is CASSPKTTHNEQFF. The chain joins TRBV5-1 to TRBJ2-1; TCRdb designates TRBD2, a call that cannot be tested without DNA. The CDR3 has 14 residues. The germline V gene has CDR1 SGHRS and CDR2 YFSETQ.